These 21 T cell receptor beta chains originate from one sample sequenced in a study of blood T cells in healthy people across ages. Sample-barcoded 5' priming and a J-beta primer mix drove a second PCR of about 6 to 12 cycles. One entry per CDR3 protein, called by TCRdb with MiXCR from the 5' RACE reads. The sample shows over 500,000 distinct CDR3 sequences, about a quarter of them seen only once. This sample also appeared in a second study, on T cells of mothers and their children.

What was sequenced was blood. The source is a boy aged 2 to 9 in good health.

The chain couples TRBV7-2 to TRBJ2-5; 7 bases align to TRBD2. With V trimmed by 5 bases and J by 5 bases, 11 bases remained unmatched. CDR1 and CDR2 from the germline V gene are SGHTA and FQGNSA. The length of the CDR3 is 15 residues. CDR3 coding DNA: TGTGCCAGCAGCCCAACTAGCGACCCAAGGGAGACCCAGTACTTC. Translated, it gives CASSPTSDPRETQYF.

This clonotype appeared a few times. This chain joins TRBV7-2 and TRBJ1-6, with no clear D. Looked up from germline, CDR1 is SGHTA and CDR2 is FQGNSA. Trimming took off 3 bases at V and 9 bases at J, with 12 bases between the two ends. The CDR3 loop spans 14 amino acids. CDR3 sequence: CASSFLSGSSPLHF. The CDR3 nucleotides read TGTGCCAGCAGCTTCCTCTCGGGGTCTTCACCCCTCCACTTT.

This chain connects TRBV20-1 to TRBJ1-1; no definite D call. This CDR3 contains 14 residues. CDR1 DFQATT and CDR2 SNEGSKA come from the germline V gene (reference sequence). Trimming cost V 6 bases and J 2 bases, with 16 bases left between them. DNA for the CDR3: TGCAGTGCCCCCTTCTACAGTGCTAACACTGAAGCTTTCTTT. The encoded protein is CSAPFYSANTEAFF.

The chain carries TRBV10-3 and TRBJ2-5; D perhaps matches TRBD2 (5 bases). Trimming removed 6 bases from V and 3 bases from J, with 11 bases in between. CDR1 and CDR2 (germline): ENHRY, SYGVKD. The CDR3 is 13 residues long. The CDR3: CAIRGSSEETQYF. CDR3 bases: TGTGCCATCAGGGGGAGTAGTGAAGAGACCCAGTACTTC.

The chain is built from TRBV20-1 and TRBJ2-5; TRBD2 matches 8 bases. The V gene's germline CDR1 is DFQATT and CDR2 SNEGSKA (reference sequence). This CDR3 has 15 amino acids. V lost 3 bases and J lost 3; bases outside the gene matches: 9. The DNA for the CDR3 is TGCAGTGCTAGGGTTGTAGCGGGGCTGAAAGAGACCCAGTACTTC. It encodes CSARVVAGLKETQYF.

This sequence joins TRBV19 and TRBJ1-5; no reliable D call. The CDR3 extends over 13 amino acids. V lost 8 bases and J 2 bases, leaving 10 bases between the germline ends. Germline V CDR1 and CDR2: LNHDA, SQIVND (reference sequence). CDR3 loop: CASQQGGNQPQHF. For the CDR3, the DNA is TGTGCCAGTCAGCAAGGAGGCAATCAGCCCCAGCATTTT.

The rearrangement joins TRBV20-1 to TRBJ2-7; 9 nucleotides match TRBD2. Trimming removed 1 base from V and 6 bases from J; junction bases left unmatched: 7. Germline V CDR1 and CDR2: DFQATT, SNEGSKA (reference sequence). CDR3 length: 14 residues. The DNA for the CDR3 is TGCAGTGCTAGAGTCAACAGCGGGAGGTCCGAGCAGTACTTC. Its translation: CSARVNSGRSEQYF.

This clonotype was detected a few times. The chain uses TRBV6-2 or TRBV6-3 and TRBJ2-3; maybe TRBD2 (6 bases). V lost 0 bases to trimming and J lost 2 bases, with 15 bases between them. The V gene's germline CDR1 is MNHEY and CDR2 SVGEGT. The CDR3 is made up of 17 amino acids. DNA of the CDR3: TGTGCCAGCAGTTACTCGTTAGCGGTGATACACACAGATACGCAGTATTTT. Residues: CASSYSLAVIHTDTQYF.

The chain combines TRBV12-3 or TRBV12-4 with TRBJ2-3; possible D gene TRBD1, 5 bases. Trimming took off 7 bases at V and 2 bases at J, with 7 bases between the two ends. The CDR3 is 12 residues long. CDR3 sequence (DNA): TGTGCCAGCACCAGGGACACAGATACGCAGTATTTT. Its translation is CASTRDTDTQYF.

This chain links TRBV7-9 with TRBJ2-5; 10 bases align to TRBD2. The J call may be faulty, since TRBJ2-1 better matches the DNA end. There are 15 residues in the CDR3. Germline V gene lookup returns CDR1 SEHNR and CDR2 FQNEAQ (reference sequence). CDR3 DNA sequence: TGTGCCAGCAGCTTAGCGAAGCTAGCGGGAGATGAGCAGTTCTTC. This translates into CASSLAKLAGDEQFF.

The chain combines TRBV12-5 with TRBJ2-1, with D possibly matching TRBD2 (5 bases). The CDR3 runs 15 residues. The germline V gene encodes CDR1 LGHNT and CDR2 FRNRAP. V lost 4 bases to trimming and J lost 7 bases, with 17 bases between them. CDR3 protein: CASGWVLGRTNEQFF. CDR3 DNA: TGTGCTAGTGGTTGGGTCCTCGGACGGACTAATGAGCAGTTCTTC.

This chain connects TRBV15 to TRBJ2-3, with D unclear. Germline-derived CDR1 and CDR2 are LNHNV and YYDKDF (reference sequence). V was shortened by 2 bases and J by 4 bases, with 13 bases between the two germline ends. The CDR3 has 15 residues. CDR3 DNA sequence: TGTGCCACCAGCAGATTTAGGAAGCCCCCAGATACGCAGTATTTT. Translated, it gives CATSRFRKPPDTQYF.

There are a few counts of this clonotype. J is TRBJ2-5 and V is TRBV12-3 or TRBV12-4; D not certain. V was cut by 1 base and J by 11 bases, with 11 bases left in between. The CDR3 has 12 amino acids. The DNA of the CDR3 is TGTGCCAGCAGTTTAGGCTTGCCGTCTCAGTACTTC. This encodes CASSLGLPSQYF.

The chain combines TRBV10-3 with TRBJ2-3, with 11 positions matching TRBD1. The germline CDR1 and CDR2 sequences are ENHRY and SYGVKD. With V trimmed by 5 bases and J by 4 bases, 2 bases remained unmatched. The CDR3 runs to 14 residues. CDR3 protein: CAISKGQGADTQYF. The CDR3 region has the DNA TGTGCCATCAGTAAGGGACAGGGGGCAGATACGCAGTATTTT.

In its sample, this clonotype was seen a few times. The J gene is TRBJ1-2, the V gene TRBV4-3; D is possibly TRBD1 (5 bases). The V end lost 0 bases, the J end lost 7 bases, and 12 bases lay between the germline ends. From germline, CDR1 is LGHNA and CDR2 YSLEER. This CDR3 contains 14 residues. CDR3 in amino acids: CASSQEGAGIGYTF. In DNA form, the CDR3 reads TGCGCCAGCAGCCAAGAAGGGGCTGGTATTGGCTACACCTTC.

This clonotype has just a few counts. The chain joins TRBV7-9 to TRBJ2-5; no clear D. The DNA end is a closer match to TRBJ2-1, so the J assignment may be wrong. Germline V CDR1 and CDR2: SEHNR, FQNEAQ (reference sequence). The CDR3 covers 12 residues. The CDR3 DNA reads as TGTGCCAGCAGCTTAGTCCCCCATCGGCAGTTCTTC. Residues: CASSLVPHRQFF.

In its sample, this clonotype was seen many times. The rearrangement uses TRBV4-3 and TRBJ2-7; 11 bases line up with TRBD2. Unmatched junction bases numbered 5, after V lost 4 bases and J lost 3 bases. CDR1 and CDR2 from the germline V gene are LGHNA and YSLEER. There are 15 residues in the CDR3. CDR3 DNA: TGCGCCAGCAGCCCACTAGCGGGAGCTAACTACGAGCAGTACTTC. Protein sequence: CASSPLAGANYEQYF.

This clonotype was observed a handful of times. The CDR3 is CASSPPSRQGSYEQYF. CDR3 nucleotides: TGTGCCAGCTCACCACCGAGCAGACAGGGATCCTACGAGCAGTACTTC. The J gene is TRBJ2-7, the V gene TRBV18; 7 bases fit TRBD1. The V gene's germline CDR1 is KGHSH and CDR2 LQKENI. This CDR3 is built from 16 residues. V trimming: 0 bases; J trimming: 1 base; junction bases outside the gene matches: 6.

The CDR3 nucleotides are TGTGCCAGCAGTTATCGGATAGACGAAAGCGAGCAGTACTTC. Protein sequence: CASSYRIDESEQYF. The rearrangement uses TRBV6-5 and TRBJ2-7; D unclear. This CDR3 region has 14 residues. Trimming took off 3 bases at V and 6 bases at J, with 15 bases between the two ends. Germline V gives CDR1 MNHEY, CDR2 SVGAGI.

V is TRBV6-1 and J is TRBJ2-7; a possible D gene is TRBD2 (5 bases). Trimming took off 9 bases at V and 7 bases at J, with 7 bases between the two ends. Germline V gene lookup returns CDR1 MNHNS and CDR2 SASEGT. The CDR3 length is 9 residues. The CDR3 protein is CASEGEQYF. CDR3 coding DNA: TGTGCCAGTGAGGGTGAGCAGTACTTC.

This clonotype has just a few counts. The rearrangement joins TRBV6-2 or TRBV6-3 to TRBJ2-2; D gene ambiguous. The CDR3 sequence is 14 residues long. Germline assignment: CDR1 MNHEY and CDR2 SVGEGT. V lost 0 bases and J lost 4, with 6 bases in between. CDR3 coding DNA: TGTGCCAGCAGTTACTCGGATTCCACCGGGGAGCTGTTTTTT. Its translation is CASSYSDSTGELFF.